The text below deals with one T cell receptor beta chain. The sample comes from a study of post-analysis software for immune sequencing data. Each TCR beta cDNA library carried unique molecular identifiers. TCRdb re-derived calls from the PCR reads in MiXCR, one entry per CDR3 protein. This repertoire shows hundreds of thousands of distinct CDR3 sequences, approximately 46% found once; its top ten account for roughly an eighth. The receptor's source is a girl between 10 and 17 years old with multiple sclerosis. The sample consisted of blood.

The CDR3 spells CASSLGGRLGEQYF. DNA of the CDR3: TGTGCCAGCAGTCTAGGCGGCAGGTTGGGCGAGCAGTACTTC. The V gene is TRBV27, the J gene TRBJ2-5, with no clear D. Judging by the DNA end, TRBJ2-7 fits better; the J call may be wrong. Germline-derived CDR1 and CDR2 are MNHEY and SMNVEV (reference sequence). The CDR3 loop spans 14 amino acids.